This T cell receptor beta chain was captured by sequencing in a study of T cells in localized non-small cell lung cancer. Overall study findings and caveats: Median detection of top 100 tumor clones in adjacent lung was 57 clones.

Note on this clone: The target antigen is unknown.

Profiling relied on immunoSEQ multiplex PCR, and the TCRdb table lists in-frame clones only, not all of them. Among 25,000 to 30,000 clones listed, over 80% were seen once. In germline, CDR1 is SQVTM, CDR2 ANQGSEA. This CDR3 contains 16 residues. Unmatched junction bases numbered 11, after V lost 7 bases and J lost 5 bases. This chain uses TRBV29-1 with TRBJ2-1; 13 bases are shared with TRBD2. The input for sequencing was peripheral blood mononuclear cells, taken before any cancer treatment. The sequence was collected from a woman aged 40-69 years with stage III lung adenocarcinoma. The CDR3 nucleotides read TGCAGCGCCCTTGGACTAGCGGGAGAATGGGACAATGAGCAGTTCTTC. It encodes CSALGLAGEWDNEQFF.